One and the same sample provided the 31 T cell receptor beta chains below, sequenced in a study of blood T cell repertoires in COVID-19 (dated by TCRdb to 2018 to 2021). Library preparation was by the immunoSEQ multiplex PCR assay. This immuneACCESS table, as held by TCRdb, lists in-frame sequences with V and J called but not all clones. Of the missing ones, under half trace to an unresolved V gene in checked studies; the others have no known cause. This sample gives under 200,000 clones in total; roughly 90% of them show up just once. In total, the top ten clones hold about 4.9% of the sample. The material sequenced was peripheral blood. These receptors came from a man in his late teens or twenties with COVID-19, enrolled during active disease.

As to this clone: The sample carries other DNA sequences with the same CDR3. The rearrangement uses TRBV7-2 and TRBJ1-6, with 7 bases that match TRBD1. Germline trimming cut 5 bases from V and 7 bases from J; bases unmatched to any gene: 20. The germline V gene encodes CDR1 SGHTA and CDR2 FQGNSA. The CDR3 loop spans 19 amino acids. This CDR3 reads CASSRWTGRGLTTNSPLHF. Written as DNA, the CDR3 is TGTGCCAGCAGCCGGTGGACAGGACGAGGGCTCACGACGAATTCACCCCTCCACTTT.

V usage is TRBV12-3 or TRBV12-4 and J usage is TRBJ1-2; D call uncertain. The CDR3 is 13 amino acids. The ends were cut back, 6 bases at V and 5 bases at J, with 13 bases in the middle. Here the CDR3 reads CASSQRTGYGYTF. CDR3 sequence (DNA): TGTGCCAGCAGCCAAAGGACGGGATATGGCTACACCTTC.

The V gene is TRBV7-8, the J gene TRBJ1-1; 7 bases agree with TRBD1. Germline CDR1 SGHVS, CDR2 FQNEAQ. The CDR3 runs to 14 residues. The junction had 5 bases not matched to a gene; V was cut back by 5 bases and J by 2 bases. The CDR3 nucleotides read TGTGCCAGCAGCGTAACAGGGGTTAACACTGAAGCTTTCTTT. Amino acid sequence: CASSVTGVNTEAFF.

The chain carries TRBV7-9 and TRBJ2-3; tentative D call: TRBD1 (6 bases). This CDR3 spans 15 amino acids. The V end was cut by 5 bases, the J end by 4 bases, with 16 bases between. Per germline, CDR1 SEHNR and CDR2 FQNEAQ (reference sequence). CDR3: CASSRSTDRPDTQYF. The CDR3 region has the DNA TGTGCCAGCAGCCGATCAACCGACAGGCCAGATACGCAGTATTTT. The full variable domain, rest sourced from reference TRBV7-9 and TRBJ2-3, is DTGVSQNPRHKITKRGQNVTFRCDPISEHNRLYWYRQTLGQGPEFLTYFQNEAQLEKSRLLSDRFSAERPKGSFSTLEIQRTEQGDSAMYLCASSRSTDRPDTQYFGPGTRLTVL.

Here the CDR3 DNA reads TGCGCCAGCAGCTTCCAGGAGGCCTACAATGAGCAGTTCTTC. This sequence encodes CASSFQEAYNEQFF. This sequence joins TRBV5-1 and TRBJ2-1; TRBD2 might be the D (5 bases). The CDR3 has 14 amino acids. The ends were cut back, 2 bases at V and 2 bases at J, with 8 bases in the middle. From germline, CDR1 is SGHRS and CDR2 YFSETQ.

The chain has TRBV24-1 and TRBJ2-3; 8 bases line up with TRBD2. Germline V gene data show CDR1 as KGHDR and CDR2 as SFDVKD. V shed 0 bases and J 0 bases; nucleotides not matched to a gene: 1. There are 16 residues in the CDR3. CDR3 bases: TGTGCCACCAGTGATTTGGCTAGCGGGAGCACAGATACGCAGTATTTT. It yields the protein CATSDLASGSTDTQYF.

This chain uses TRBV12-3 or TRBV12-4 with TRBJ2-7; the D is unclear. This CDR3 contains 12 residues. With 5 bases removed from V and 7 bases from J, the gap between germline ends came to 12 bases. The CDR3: CASSPRTFEQYF. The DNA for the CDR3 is TGTGCCAGCAGTCCCCGCACTTTTGAGCAGTACTTC.

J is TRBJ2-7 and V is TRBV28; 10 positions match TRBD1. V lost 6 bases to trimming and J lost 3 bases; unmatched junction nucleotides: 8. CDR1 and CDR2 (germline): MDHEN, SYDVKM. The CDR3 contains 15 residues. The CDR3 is CASRIGTGEFYEQYF. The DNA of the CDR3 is TGTGCCAGCAGAATTGGGACAGGGGAATTCTACGAGCAGTACTTC.

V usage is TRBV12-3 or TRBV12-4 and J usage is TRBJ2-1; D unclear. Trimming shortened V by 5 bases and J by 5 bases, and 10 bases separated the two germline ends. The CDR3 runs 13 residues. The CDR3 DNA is TGTGCCAGCAGTAGCCCTTACGACAATGAGCAGTTCTTC. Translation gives CASSSPYDNEQFF.

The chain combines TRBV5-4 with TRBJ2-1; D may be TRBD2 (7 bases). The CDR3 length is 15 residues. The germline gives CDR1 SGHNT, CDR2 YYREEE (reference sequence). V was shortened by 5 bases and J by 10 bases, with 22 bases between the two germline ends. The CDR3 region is CASRLVGLADREQFF. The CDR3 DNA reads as TGTGCCAGCAGACTGGTGGGTCTAGCGGACAGAGAGCAGTTCTTC.

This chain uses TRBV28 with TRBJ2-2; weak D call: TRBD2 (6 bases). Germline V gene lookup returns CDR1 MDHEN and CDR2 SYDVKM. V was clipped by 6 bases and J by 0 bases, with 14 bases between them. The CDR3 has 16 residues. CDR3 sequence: CASSLLGTSNTGELFF. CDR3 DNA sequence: TGTGCCAGCAGCCTGCTGGGGACTTCGAACACCGGGGAGCTGTTTTTT.

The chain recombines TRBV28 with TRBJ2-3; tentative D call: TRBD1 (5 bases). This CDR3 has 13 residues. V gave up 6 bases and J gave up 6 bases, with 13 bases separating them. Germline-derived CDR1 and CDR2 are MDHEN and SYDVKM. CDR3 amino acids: CASSYPGRDTQYF. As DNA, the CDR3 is TGTGCCAGCAGCTACCCAGGGCGCGATACGCAGTATTTT.

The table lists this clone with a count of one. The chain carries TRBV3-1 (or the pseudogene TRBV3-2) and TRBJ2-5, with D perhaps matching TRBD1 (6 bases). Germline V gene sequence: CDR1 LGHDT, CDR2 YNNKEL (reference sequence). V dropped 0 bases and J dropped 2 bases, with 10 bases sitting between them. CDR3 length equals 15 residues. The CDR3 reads CASSQDQGSQETQYF. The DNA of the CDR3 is TGTGCCAGCAGCCAAGACCAGGGGAGTCAAGAGACCCAGTACTTC.

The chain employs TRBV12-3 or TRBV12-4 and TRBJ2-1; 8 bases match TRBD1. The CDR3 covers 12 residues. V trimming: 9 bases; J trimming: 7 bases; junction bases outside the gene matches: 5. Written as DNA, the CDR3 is TGTGCCAGTAGGACAGGGATGAATGAGCAGTTCTTC. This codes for CASRTGMNEQFF.

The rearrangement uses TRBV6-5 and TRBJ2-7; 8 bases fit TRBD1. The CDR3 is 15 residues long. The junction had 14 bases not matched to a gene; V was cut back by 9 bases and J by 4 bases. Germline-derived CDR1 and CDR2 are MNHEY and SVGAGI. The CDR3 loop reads CASLALGTGVYEQYF. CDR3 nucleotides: TGTGCCAGTTTAGCCCTCGGGACAGGAGTTTACGAGCAGTACTTC.

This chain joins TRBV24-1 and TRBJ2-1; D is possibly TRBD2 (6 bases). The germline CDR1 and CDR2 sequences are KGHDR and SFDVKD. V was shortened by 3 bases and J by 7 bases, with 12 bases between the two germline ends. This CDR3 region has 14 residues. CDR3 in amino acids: CATSDPRLVNEQFF. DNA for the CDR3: TGTGCCACCAGTGATCCCAGACTAGTGAATGAGCAGTTCTTC.

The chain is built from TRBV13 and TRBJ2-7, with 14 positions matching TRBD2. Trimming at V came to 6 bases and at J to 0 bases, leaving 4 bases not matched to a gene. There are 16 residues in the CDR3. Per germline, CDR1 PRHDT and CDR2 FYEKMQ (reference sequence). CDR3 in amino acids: CASRGLAGVGSYEQYF. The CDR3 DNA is TGTGCCAGCAGGGGACTAGCGGGAGTGGGCTCCTACGAGCAGTACTTC.

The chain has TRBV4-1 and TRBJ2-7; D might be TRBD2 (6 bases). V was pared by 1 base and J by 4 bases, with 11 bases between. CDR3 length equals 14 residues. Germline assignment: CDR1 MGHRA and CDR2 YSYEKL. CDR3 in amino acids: CASSQVGTSYEQYF. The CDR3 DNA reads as TGCGCCAGCAGCCAAGTAGGGACTTCTTACGAGCAGTACTTC.

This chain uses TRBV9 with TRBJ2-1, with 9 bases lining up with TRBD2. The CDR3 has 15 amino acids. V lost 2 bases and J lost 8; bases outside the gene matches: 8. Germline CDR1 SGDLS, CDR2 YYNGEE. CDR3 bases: TGTGCCAGCAGCGTTAGCGGGAGTTCAAGCGATGAGCAGTTCTTC. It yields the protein CASSVSGSSSDEQFF.

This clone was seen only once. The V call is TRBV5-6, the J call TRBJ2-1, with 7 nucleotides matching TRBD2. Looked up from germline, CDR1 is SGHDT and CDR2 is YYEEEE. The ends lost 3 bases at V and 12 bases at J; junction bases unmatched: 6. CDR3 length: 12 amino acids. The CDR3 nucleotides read TGTGCCAGCAGCTCCGTTTCGGGGGGGCAGTTCTTC. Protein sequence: CASSSVSGGQFF.

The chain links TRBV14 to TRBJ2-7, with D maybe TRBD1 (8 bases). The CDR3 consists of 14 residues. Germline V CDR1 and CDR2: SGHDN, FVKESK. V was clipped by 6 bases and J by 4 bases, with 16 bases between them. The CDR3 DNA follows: TGTGCCAGCAGACTTACAGGGGGGGGATACGAGCAGTACTTC. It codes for CASRLTGGGYEQYF. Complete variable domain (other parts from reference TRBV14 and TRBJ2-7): EAGVTQFPSHSVIEKGQTVTLRCDPISGHDNLYWYRRVMGKEIKFLLHFVKESKQDESGMPNNRFLAERTGGTYSTLKVQPAELEDSGVYFCASRLTGGGYEQYFGPGTRLTVT.

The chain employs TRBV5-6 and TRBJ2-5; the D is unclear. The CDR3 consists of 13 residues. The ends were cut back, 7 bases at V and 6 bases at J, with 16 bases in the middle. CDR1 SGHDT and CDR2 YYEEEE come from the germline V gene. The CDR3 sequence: CASRSGSRQTQYF. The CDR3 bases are TGTGCCAGCCGGTCCGGGTCGCGGCAGACCCAGTACTTC.

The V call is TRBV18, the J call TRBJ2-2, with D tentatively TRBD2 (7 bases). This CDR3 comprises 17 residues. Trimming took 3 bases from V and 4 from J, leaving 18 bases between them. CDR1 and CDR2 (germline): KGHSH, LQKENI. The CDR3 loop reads CASSPFGGPRSTGELFF. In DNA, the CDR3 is TGTGCCAGCTCACCGTTCGGGGGGCCGCGGTCCACCGGGGAGCTGTTTTTT.

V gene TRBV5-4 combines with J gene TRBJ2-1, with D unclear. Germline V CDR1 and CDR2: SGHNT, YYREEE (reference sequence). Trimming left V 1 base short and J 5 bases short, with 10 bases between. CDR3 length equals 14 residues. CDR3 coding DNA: TGTGCCAGCAGCTTGTTTGGCAATCACAATGAGCAGTTCTTC. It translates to CASSLFGNHNEQFF.

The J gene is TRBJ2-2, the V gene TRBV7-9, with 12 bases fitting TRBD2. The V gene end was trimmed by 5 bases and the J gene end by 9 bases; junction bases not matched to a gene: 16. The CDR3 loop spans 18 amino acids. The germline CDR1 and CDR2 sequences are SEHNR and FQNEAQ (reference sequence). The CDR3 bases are TGTGCCAGCAGCCCCTCTAGCGGGAGGGAGACCGGGAACAGGGAGCTGTTTTTT. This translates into CASSPSSGRETGNRELFF.

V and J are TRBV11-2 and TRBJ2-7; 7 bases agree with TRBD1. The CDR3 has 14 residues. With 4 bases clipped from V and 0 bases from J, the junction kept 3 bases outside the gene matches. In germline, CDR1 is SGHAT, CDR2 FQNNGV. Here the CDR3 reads CASSWGQSSYEQYF. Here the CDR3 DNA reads TGTGCCAGCAGCTGGGGACAGTCCTCCTACGAGCAGTACTTC. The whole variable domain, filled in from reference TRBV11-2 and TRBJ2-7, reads EAGVAQSPRYKIIEKRQSVAFWCNPISGHATLYWYQQILGQGPKLLIQFQNNGVVDDSQLPKDRFSAERLKGVDSTLKIQPAKLEDSAVYLCASSWGQSSYEQYFGPGTRLTVT.

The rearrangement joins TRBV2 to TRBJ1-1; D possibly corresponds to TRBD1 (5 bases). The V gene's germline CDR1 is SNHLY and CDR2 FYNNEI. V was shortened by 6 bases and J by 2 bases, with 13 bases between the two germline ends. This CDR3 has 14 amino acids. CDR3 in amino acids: CASRLGHINTEAFF. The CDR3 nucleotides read TGTGCCAGCAGGCTTGGACATATAAACACTGAAGCTTTCTTT. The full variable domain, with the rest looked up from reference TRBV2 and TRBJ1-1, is EPEVTQTPSHQVTQMGQEVILRCVPISNHLYFYWYRQILGQKVEFLVSFYNNEISEKSEIFDDQFSVERPDGSNFTLKIRSTKLEDSAMYFCASRLGHINTEAFFGQGTRLTVV.

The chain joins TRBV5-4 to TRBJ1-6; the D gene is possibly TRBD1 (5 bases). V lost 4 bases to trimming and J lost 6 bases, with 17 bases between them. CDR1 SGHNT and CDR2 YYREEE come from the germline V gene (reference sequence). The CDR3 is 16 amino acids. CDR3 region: CASSPTSDTSNSPLHF. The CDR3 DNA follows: TGTGCCAGCAGCCCAACTTCGGACACTTCTAATTCACCCCTCCACTTT.

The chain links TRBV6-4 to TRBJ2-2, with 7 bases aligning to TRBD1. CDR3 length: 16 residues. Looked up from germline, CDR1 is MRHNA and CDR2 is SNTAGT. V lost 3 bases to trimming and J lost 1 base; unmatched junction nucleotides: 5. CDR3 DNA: TGTGCCAGCAGTGAATATGGGACAGAGAACACCGGGGAGCTGTTTTTT. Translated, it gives CASSEYGTENTGELFF.

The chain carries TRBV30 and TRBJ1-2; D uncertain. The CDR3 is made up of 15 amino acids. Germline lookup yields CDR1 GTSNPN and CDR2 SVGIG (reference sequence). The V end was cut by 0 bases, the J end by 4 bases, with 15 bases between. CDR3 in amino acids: CAWSVLGLRGYGYTF. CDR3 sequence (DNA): TGTGCCTGGAGTGTATTGGGGTTGCGGGGCTATGGCTACACCTTC.

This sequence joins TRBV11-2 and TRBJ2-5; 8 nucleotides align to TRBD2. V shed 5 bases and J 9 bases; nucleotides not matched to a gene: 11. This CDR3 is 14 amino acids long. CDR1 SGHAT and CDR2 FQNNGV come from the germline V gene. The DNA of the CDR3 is TGTGCCAGCAGCCCCCGGGAGGGGGAAACGGCCCAGTACTTC. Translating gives CASSPREGETAQYF.